This TCR beta chain was found in a study of blood T cell repertoires in COVID-19. Turning to the study itself: The United States, Italy and Spain provided the acute and convalescent COVID-19 samples.

Germline assignment: CDR1 LNHNV and CDR2 YYDKDF (reference sequence). V dropped 2 bases and J dropped 5 bases, with 15 bases sitting between them. The CDR3 contains 15 residues. This clone was detected only once. Authors' processing steps: From reference gene primer amplification, estimates of nucleated cell counts were derived. TCRdb's copy holds only in-frame clones and misses some; the assay was immunoSEQ multiplex PCR. V, J and clone size are those of that table, while D and trimming were read from the DNA. The sample comprises 170,000 or so clones, around 90% of which are singletons, and approximately 9.4% rests with the top ten.

The TCR originated in a woman aged 18-30 years who had recovered from COVID-19. Source material: PBMCs or T cells enriched from blood (not recorded which). The chain uses TRBV15 and TRBJ1-1, with D uncertain. The CDR3 protein is CATSRRASGGTEAFF. CDR3 DNA: TGTGCCACCAGCAGACGCGCGTCCGGCGGGACTGAAGCTTTCTTT.